The 11 T cell receptor beta chains listed next were all sequenced from one sample in a study of shared clonotypes between healthy human individuals. Produced via immunoSEQ multiplex PCR; TCRdb's table is partial and in-frame only. This table holds more than 2,000,000 clones, roughly 93% found once. The sequencing sample was made of naive CD4+ T cells from PBMCs. Indicated subset: CD45RA+ positively selected. All receptors come from a young man in good health. Some clones in this sample may be carry-over from other donors' samples.

The chain joins TRBV7-3 to TRBJ2-1; 8 bases line up with TRBD1. CDR3 length equals 16 residues. Per the germline V gene, CDR1 is SGHTA and CDR2 is FQGTGA. The ends lost 5 bases at V and 7 bases at J; junction bases unmatched: 13. CDR3 in DNA: TGTGCCAGCAGCGATCAAAGGACAGGGCCGGGAAATGAGCAGTTCTTC. It encodes CASSDQRTGPGNEQFF. Drawing the rest from reference TRBV7-3 and TRBJ2-1, the complete variable domain is GAGVSQTPSNKVTEKGKYVELRCDPISGHTALYWYRQSLGQGPEFLIYFQGTGAADDSGLPNDRFFAVRPEGSVSTLKIQRTERGDSAVYLCASSDQRTGPGNEQFFGPGTRLTVL.

In nucleotides, the CDR3 is TGTGCCAGCAGCTTAGCTTTAGTAGCGAACACCGGGGAGCTGTTTTTT. Translating it yields CASSLALVANTGELFF. The chain is built from TRBV7-3 and TRBJ2-2; D remains unclear. V shed 2 bases and J shed 0 bases, with 10 bases lying between them. In germline, CDR1 is SGHTA, CDR2 FQGTGA. This CDR3 is 16 amino acids long.

The chain joins TRBV28 to TRBJ1-4; D is unclear. Deletions cut 1 base from V and 8 bases from J, with 14 bases between. This CDR3 is 15 amino acids long. The germline gives CDR1 MDHEN, CDR2 SYDVKM. The CDR3 DNA is TGTGCCAGCAGTTTATTACCCGGGCTAGGGGAAAAACTGTTTTTT. Amino acid sequence: CASSLLPGLGEKLFF.

The genes are TRBV6-6 and TRBJ2-1, with D possibly being TRBD2 (6 bases). The CDR3 runs 15 residues. Germline CDR1 is MNHNY and CDR2 is SVGAGI (reference sequence). V gave up 6 bases and J gave up 1 base, with 13 bases separating them. The CDR3 nucleotides read TGTGCCAGCAGCCCCCCCCGGGGGTCCTACAATGAGCAGTTCTTC. The encoded protein is CASSPPRGSYNEQFF.

This sequence joins TRBV27 and TRBJ2-1; 8 bases are shared with TRBD2. The V and J ends lost 2 bases and 3 bases, in that order; junction bases with no gene match: 9. CDR3 length equals 17 residues. Germline CDR1 MNHEY, CDR2 SMNVEV (reference sequence). The CDR3 spells CASSLRAGTRSYNEQFF. The CDR3 DNA sequence: TGTGCCAGCAGTTTAAGGGCCGGGACTAGGAGCTACAATGAGCAGTTCTTC.

This chain links TRBV7-9 with TRBJ2-7; no clear D. The CDR3 is made up of 11 amino acids. Looked up from germline, CDR1 is SEHNR and CDR2 is FQNEAQ (reference sequence). V was trimmed by 3 bases and J by 6 bases, leaving 6 bases between them. CDR3 bases: TGTGCCAGCAGCTTTGCAGCCGAGCAGTACTTC. Protein product: CASSFAAEQYF.

The chain recombines TRBV19 with TRBJ2-2; D call uncertain. V lost 3 bases to trimming and J lost 3 bases, with 11 bases between them. Germline V CDR1 and CDR2: LNHDA, SQIVND (reference sequence). This CDR3 contains 15 residues. The DNA for the CDR3 is TGTGCCAGTAGTATCTTTGCGTTATACACCGGGGAGCTGTTTTTT. It translates to CASSIFALYTGELFF.

The chain links TRBV7-2 to TRBJ2-7; D perhaps matches TRBD2 (6 bases). The CDR3 length is 15 residues. Germline CDR1 SGHTA, CDR2 FQGNSA. Trimming shortened V by 5 bases and J by 0 bases, and 14 bases separated the two germline ends. The DNA of the CDR3 is TGTGCCAGCAGCCCGCGGACGGGAGTCTCCTACGAGCAGTACTTC. The encoded protein is CASSPRTGVSYEQYF. The whole variable domain, remainder taken from reference TRBV7-2 and TRBJ2-7, is GAGVSQSPSNKVTEKGKDVELRCDPISGHTALYWYRQSLGQGLEFLIYFQGNSAPDKSGLPSDRFSAERTGGSVSTLTIQRTQQEDSAVYLCASSPRTGVSYEQYFGPGTRLTVT.

The chain carries TRBV5-1 and TRBJ1-1; 9 bases map to TRBD1. Germline CDR1 SGHRS, CDR2 YFSETQ. The CDR3 spans 18 residues. V gave up 0 bases and J gave up 4 bases; unmatched junction bases: 13. This CDR3 is CASSLGPGTGTGTTEAFF. The CDR3 bases are TGCGCCAGCAGCTTGGGTCCCGGGACAGGGACCGGCACCACTGAAGCTTTCTTT.

This rearrangement joins TRBV7-3 to TRBJ2-1, with 7 bases that match TRBD2. J gave up 6 bases and V 0 bases, and 5 bases lay outside the gene matches. The CDR3 sequence is 15 residues long. Germline V lookup: CDR1 SGHTA, CDR2 FQGTGA. DNA of the CDR3: TGTGCCAGCAGCTTAACCGCCGGACTAGGCAATGAGCAGTTCTTC. Translated: CASSLTAGLGNEQFF. Supplemented by reference TRBV7-3 and TRBJ2-1, the full variable domain reads GAGVSQTPSNKVTEKGKYVELRCDPISGHTALYWYRQSLGQGPEFLIYFQGTGAADDSGLPNDRFFAVRPEGSVSTLKIQRTERGDSAVYLCASSLTAGLGNEQFFGPGTRLTVL.

The CDR3 nucleotides read TGTGCCAGCAGCCGACAGGTGGGCACTGAAGCTTTCTTT. Amino acids: CASSRQVGTEAFF. The chain recombines TRBV7-8 with TRBJ1-1; the D gene is possibly TRBD1 (6 bases). CDR1 SGHVS and CDR2 FQNEAQ come from the germline V gene. Between the trimmed V and J ends, which lost 5 bases and 4 bases, there was a span of 11 bases. The CDR3 runs to 13 residues. The full variable domain, with the rest looked up from reference TRBV7-8 and TRBJ1-1, is GAGVSQSPRYKVAKRGQDVALRCDPISGHVSLFWYQQALGQGPEFLTYFQNEAQLDKSGLPSDRFFAERPEGSVSTLKIQRTQQEDSAVYLCASSRQVGTEAFFGQGTRLTVV.